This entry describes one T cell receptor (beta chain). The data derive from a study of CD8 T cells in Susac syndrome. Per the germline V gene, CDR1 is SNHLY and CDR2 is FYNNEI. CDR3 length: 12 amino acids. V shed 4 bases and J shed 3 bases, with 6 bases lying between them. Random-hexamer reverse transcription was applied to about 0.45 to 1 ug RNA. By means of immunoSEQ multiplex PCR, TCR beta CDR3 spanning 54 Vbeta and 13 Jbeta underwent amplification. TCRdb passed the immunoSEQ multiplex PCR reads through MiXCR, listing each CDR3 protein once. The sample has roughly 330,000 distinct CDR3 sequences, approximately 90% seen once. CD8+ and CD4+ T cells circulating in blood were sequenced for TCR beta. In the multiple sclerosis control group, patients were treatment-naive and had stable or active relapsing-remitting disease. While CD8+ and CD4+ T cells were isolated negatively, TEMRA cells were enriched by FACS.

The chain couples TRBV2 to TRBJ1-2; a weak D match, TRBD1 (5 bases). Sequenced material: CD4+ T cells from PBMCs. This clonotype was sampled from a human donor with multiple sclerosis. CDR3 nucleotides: TGTGCCAGCAGTGTACAGGACTATGGCTACACCTTC. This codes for CASSVQDYGYTF.